This T cell receptor beta chain comes out of a study of cytomegalovirus exposure and HLA in healthy donors. Regarding donors, all were healthy bone marrow donors. Findings and limits, study-wide: Fewer N-insertions than the roughly 600-donor mean were reportedly shown by an Asian-associated ancestry cluster in a later analysis. Reports showed the classifier diagnosing cytomegalovirus status with high specificity and sensitivity.

This PCR relied on a set of 60 Vbeta primers and 13 Jbeta primers. Using immunoSEQ multiplex PCR, the repertoire was profiled, and TCRdb retains in-frame clones only, with some absent. The sample includes about 130,000 clones, 76% seen only once; the top ten take around 2.1%. Points on this clone: Its matching antigen is unknown.

Germline V gene data show CDR1 as KGHSH and CDR2 as LQKENI. The V end was cut by 3 bases, the J end by 2 bases, with 10 bases between. The length of the CDR3 is 14 residues. The sample taken for sequencing was PBMCs. The rearrangement links TRBV18 to TRBJ1-2, with D tentatively TRBD1 (6 bases). This sequence originates from a man aged 45 to 65 in good health and CMV-seronegative. The CDR3 here is CASSPGGRNYGYTF. DNA of the CDR3: TGTGCCAGCTCACCGGGGGGGCGCAACTATGGCTACACCTTC.